The rows below give T cell receptor beta chains drawn from one sample of a study of blood T cell repertoires in COVID-19. Profiled with immunoSEQ multiplex PCR; TCRdb holds only in-frame clones, not every one. The sample has 290,000 or so clones; around nine tenths are singletons. The specimen sequenced was peripheral blood. These receptors were taken from a man in his 70s with acute or convalescent COVID-19. Each CDR3 is given without its conserved first and last residue. A D gene is named only where the DNA matches it firmly.

TRBV19	TRBJ2-7	TRBD2	ASRREGKSIYEQY
TRBV19	TRBJ1-2	TRBD1	ASTSGGSYGYT
TRBV6-4	TRBJ1-1	TRBD1	ASSALTGADTEAF
TRBV9	TRBJ1-2	-	ASGQTNYGYT
TRBV29-1	TRBJ2-1	TRBD2	SVEKTRGEQF
TRBV4-3	TRBJ2-7	TRBD1	ASSQDVQGAREQY
TRBV28	TRBJ1-2	-	ASNPAGIANYGYT
TRBV18	TRBJ1-2	-	ASSPGTGHPGYT
TRBV30	TRBJ1-4	-	AGDSSLATNEKLF
TRBV7-6	TRBJ2-1	TRBD1	ASSLRTGGIVNEQF
TRBV5-6	TRBJ2-1	TRBD2	ASSDLAGVRNEQF
TRBV9	TRBJ2-5	TRBD2	ASSVEVGGGTQY
TRBV4-2	TRBJ2-3	-	ASSQAKGTDTQY
TRBV19	TRBJ2-1	-	ASSIIMRAEQF
TRBV13	TRBJ1-2	TRBD1	ASSSTTGGWGYT
TRBV18	TRBJ1-6	TRBD1	ASSRDRGPSPLH
TRBV27	TRBJ2-1	-	ASSLMGGLAGNEQF
TRBV5-4	TRBJ2-1	TRBD2	ASSLGLAVNNEQF
TRBV2	TRBJ2-3	-	ACRGGNRGGTQY
TRBV28	TRBJ1-3	TRBD1	ASSSPSTGQSSGNTIY
TRBV9	TRBJ1-6	TRBD1	ASSTGTGPPLH
TRBV3-1/TRBV3-2	TRBJ2-5	TRBD2	ASSQDLRTSGGKETQY
TRBV4-2	TRBJ1-6	-	ASSQDPQGYNSPLH
TRBV6-6	TRBJ2-1	-	ASSYAGASYNEQF
TRBV4-2	TRBJ2-3	-	ASSQSREIKDTQY
TRBV5-5	TRBJ2-7	TRBD2	ASSLEFRQRGYEQY
TRBV5-1	TRBJ2-1	-	ASSTTSFRNEQF